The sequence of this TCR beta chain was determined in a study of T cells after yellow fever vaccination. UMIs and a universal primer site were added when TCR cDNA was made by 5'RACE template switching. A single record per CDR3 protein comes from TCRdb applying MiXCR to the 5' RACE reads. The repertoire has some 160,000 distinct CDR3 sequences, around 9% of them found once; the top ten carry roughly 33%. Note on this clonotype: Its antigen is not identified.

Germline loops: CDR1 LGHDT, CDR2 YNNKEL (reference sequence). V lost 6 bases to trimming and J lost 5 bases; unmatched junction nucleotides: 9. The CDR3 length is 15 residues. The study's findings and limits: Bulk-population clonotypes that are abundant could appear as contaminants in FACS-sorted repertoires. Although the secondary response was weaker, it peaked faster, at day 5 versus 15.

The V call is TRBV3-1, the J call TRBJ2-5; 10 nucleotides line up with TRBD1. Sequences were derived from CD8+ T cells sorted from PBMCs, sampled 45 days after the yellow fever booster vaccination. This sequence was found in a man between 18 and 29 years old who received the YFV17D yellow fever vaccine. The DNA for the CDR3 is TGTGCCAGCAGGGAGGTAGGACAGGGGGATGAGACCCAGTACTTC. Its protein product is CASREVGQGDETQYF.